This TCR beta chain was recorded in a study of CD8 T cells in Susac syndrome. Germline V lookup: CDR1 ENHRY, CDR2 SYGVKD. The CDR3 spans 15 residues. The germline V and J ends were trimmed by 0 bases and 0 bases, with 9 bases remaining between them. A quantity of roughly 0.5 to 1 ug RNA underwent reverse transcription using random hexamers. TCRdb fed the immunoSEQ multiplex PCR reads into MiXCR, producing one record per CDR3 protein. This table has fewer than 250,000 distinct CDR3 sequences, 92% appearing once. CD8+ and CD4+ T cells circulating in blood were sequenced for TCR beta. The chain employs TRBV10-3 and TRBJ2-7, with D possibly being TRBD2 (6 bases). Sequencing input: CD8+ T cells from PBMCs. The sequence was obtained from a human donor with multiple sclerosis. CDR3 nucleotide sequence: TGTGCCATCAGTGAGTCTCCCGGGAGCTCCTACGAGCAGTACTTC. Encoded protein: CAISESPGSSYEQYF.